This T cell receptor beta chain was found in a study of regulatory and conventional T cells in RAG deficiency. TCRdb's copy holds only in-frame clones and misses some; the assay was immunoSEQ multiplex PCR. The top ten clones hold about 0.36% of a sample with about 30,000 clones, around 96% of them seen once. Conventional CD4+ T cells were sorted from blood as CD25-low CD127-high cells. J gave up 4 bases and V 0 bases, and 2 bases lay outside the gene matches. This CDR3 is 16 amino acids long. Germline V gives CDR1 KGHSH, CDR2 LQKENI. These sequences were also reported in another study, on regulatory T cells. Per that study: Amplification used 52 TRBV primers and 13 TRBJ primers.

Sequenced sample: CD25- CD4+ T cells sorted from blood. This TCR came from a human donor in good health. The chain recombines TRBV18 with TRBJ2-2, with 10 bases aligning to TRBD2. The chain's CDR3 is CASSPPLAGSTGELFF. In DNA, the CDR3 is TGTGCCAGCTCACCACCACTAGCGGGATCCACCGGGGAGCTGTTTTTT.